This T cell receptor beta chain was sequenced during a study of metastatic and nonmetastatic thyroid tumors. Looking at the study overall: Across peripheral blood and tumor or nodule tissue samples taken from malignant and benign thyroid patients, the repertoires were compared with one another.

Whole-study results and caveats: Compared with benign nodules, malignant thyroid tumors were reported to have significantly higher TCR beta diversity in both blood and tumor.

How the authors handled the data: Researchers built a distant-metastasis classifier for papillary thyroid cancer that drew on CDR3 differences across clinicopathological groups. TCRdb re-called the PCR reads via MiXCR. The V and J calls and clone size come from TCRdb's table, not from the authors' own analysis. Among about 24,000 clones listed, roughly 13% were seen once. All patients reached thyroid surgery having received no treatment beforehand. V gave up 7 bases and J gave up 0 bases, with 10 bases separating them. This CDR3 has 15 amino acids. Germline CDR1 LNHDA, CDR2 SQIVND (reference sequence). This clone was detected many times. The antigen is undetermined. The same CDR3 is also encoded by other DNA sequences in this sample.

Sample: blood. The V and J genes are TRBV19 and TRBJ2-6; D is uncertain. The origin of this receptor is a female donor with papillary thyroid cancer or a benign thyroid nodule (not recorded which). Some clones in this sample may be carry-over from other donors' samples. This CDR3 is CASTYATSGANVLTF. The CDR3 DNA reads TGTGCCAGTACATACGCAACCTCTGGGGCCAACGTCCTGACTTTC.